The rows below give T cell receptor beta chains drawn from one sample of a study of T cell repertoires in cytomegalovirus infection. TCRdb analysed the reads with MiXCR anew, one entry per CDR3 protein. The sample has roughly 140,000 distinct CDR3 sequences, roughly a quarter seen once. Sample: PBMCs. The receptors derive from a human donor in good health (CMV status not recorded). Some clones in this sample may be carry-over from other donors' samples. Both conserved end residues are part of each CDR3. The order of the fields is D gene, V gene, clone size, J gene, CDR3 DNA, CDR3 protein. A D gene is named only where the DNA matches it firmly. Where a row states a size, it is once, few, many or the class of an expanded clone; other rows omit it.

>TRBD2|TRBV5-6|NA|TRBJ2-5
TGTGCCAGCAGCTGGGGGACTAGCGGGAGGGGGCAAGAGACCCAGTACTTC
CASSWGTSGRGQETQYF
>NA|TRBV6-2/TRBV6-3|few|TRBJ1-6
TGTGCCAGCAGTTACTCGGGGATCTCGGATTCACCCCTCCACTTT
CASSYSGISDSPLHF
>TRBD2|TRBV28|few|TRBJ2-7
TGTGCCAGCAGTTTAAAGGGGAGGGTCTACGAGCAGTACTTC
CASSLKGRVYEQYF
>NA|TRBV23-1|NA|TRBJ2-7
TGCGCCTGCAGTCAATCCCGGGACACTCCCTACGAGCAGTACTTC
CACSQSRDTPYEQYF
>TRBD2|TRBV7-8|NA|TRBJ2-3
TGTGCCAGCAGCTTAAACGGGGGGGCCCCAGATACGCAGTATTTT
CASSLNGGAPDTQYF
>NA|TRBV14|NA|TRBJ2-2
TGTGCCAGCAGACGGGACGATTTCGGGGAGCTGTTTTTT
CASRRDDFGELFF
>NA|TRBV4-3|once|TRBJ1-1
TGCGCCAGCAGCCAAGCCGGGACGAACACTGAAGCTTTCTTT
CASSQAGTNTEAFF
>NA|TRBV12-3/TRBV12-4|many|TRBJ2-5
TGTGCCAGCAGTTTATTCTGGCGGGGCCAAGAGACCCAGTACTTC
CASSLFWRGQETQYF
>TRBD1|TRBV11-2|NA|TRBJ2-4
TGTGCCAGCAGCTTACAGGGGGCTGGAAGGACAGCCAAAAACATTCAGTACTTC
CASSLQGAGRTAKNIQYF
>NA|TRBV15|NA|TRBJ2-5
TGTGCCACCAGCAGAGGCTGGGTGGAGGCCCAGTACTTC
CATSRGWVEAQYF
>TRBD1|TRBV27|NA|TRBJ2-7
TGTGCCAGCAGTTTTGTGAGACAGGGGCCCTACGAGCAGTACTTC
CASSFVRQGPYEQYF
>NA|TRBV7-9|NA|TRBJ2-1
TGTGCCAGCAGCCTGCAGGACGTGAATGAGCAGTTCTTC
CASSLQDVNEQFF
>NA|TRBV12-3/TRBV12-4|NA|TRBJ2-7
TGTGCCAGCAGTCCAGTCTCCTACGAGCAGTACTTC
CASSPVSYEQYF
>TRBD1|TRBV27|NA|TRBJ1-1
TGTGCCAGTAAAACAGGGGAGCGGTGGACTGAAGCTTTCTTT
CASKTGERWTEAFF
>TRBD1|TRBV9|NA|TRBJ2-6
TGTGCCAGCAGCGTAGGAAGACAGGGGGCCCACTCTGGGGCCAACGTCCTGACTTTC
CASSVGRQGAHSGANVLTF
>TRBD2|TRBV7-6|many|TRBJ2-3
TGTGCCAGCAGCGCAGGGAGTAGCGGGGGGGCCAGATCAGATACGCAGTATTTT
CASSAGSSGGARSDTQYF
>TRBD2|TRBV7-2|few|TRBJ2-1
TGTGCCAGCAAACTAGCGGGAGTCAATGAGCAGTTCTTC
CASKLAGVNEQFF
>NA|TRBV5-1|NA|TRBJ1-3
TGCGCCAGCAGCTCAACCGGAGGGATAATCAACACCATATATTTT
CASSSTGGIINTIYF
>TRBD1|TRBV9|few|TRBJ1-4
TGTGCCAGCAGCGCAGGACAGGGACCCGTTAATGAAAAACTGTTTTTT
CASSAGQGPVNEKLFF
>TRBD2|TRBV11-2|few|TRBJ2-5
TGTGCCAGCAGTTCCCCGGGACTAGCAGAGACCCAGTACTTC
CASSSPGLAETQYF
>NA|TRBV29-1|NA|TRBJ2-2
TGCAGCGCCCATGGGGTTTATTCCGGGGAGCTGTTTTTT
CSAHGVYSGELFF
>TRBD2|TRBV12-3/TRBV12-4|few|TRBJ2-3
TGTGCCAGCAGTTTGGGTCCGGCGGGAGGGACAGATACGCAGTATTTT
CASSLGPAGGTDTQYF
>TRBD1|TRBV20-1|NA|TRBJ1-1
TGCAGTGCTAGGGCCGGGACAGGGACAACCAACACTGAAGCTTTCTTT
CSARAGTGTTNTEAFF
>TRBD1|TRBV6-2/TRBV6-3|few|TRBJ1-5
TGTGCCAGCAGTAGACAGGGGACTCAGCCCCAGCATTTT
CASSRQGTQPQHF
>TRBD2|TRBV4-1|few|TRBJ2-1
TGCGCCAGCAGCCAAGAGCGCGATCCCGGGAGGGATGAGCAGTTCTTC
CASSQERDPGRDEQFF
>TRBD1|TRBV6-2/TRBV6-3|NA|TRBJ2-7
TGTGCCAGCAGCGAGACAGGGCGGGCTGGGGAGCAGTACTTC
CASSETGRAGEQYF
>NA|TRBV29-1|NA|TRBJ2-7
TGCAGCGTTGAAGGCAGGGGTTACGAGCAGTACTTC
CSVEGRGYEQYF
>TRBD2|TRBV28|many|TRBJ2-4
TGTGCCAGCAGTCCTGGACTAGCGGTTCTAGCCAAAAACATTCAGTACTTC
CASSPGLAVLAKNIQYF
>TRBD2|TRBV10-3|few|TRBJ2-1
TGTGCCATCAGTGAGGGACTAGCTTACAATGAGCAGTTCTTC
CAISEGLAYNEQFF
>TRBD1|TRBV6-6|few|TRBJ2-6
TGTGCCAGCAGACTAGACAGGGGTTCCTCCTCTGGGGCCAACGTCCTGACTTTC
CASRLDRGSSSGANVLTF
>NA|TRBV3-1|NA|TRBJ2-1
TGTGCCAGCAGCCAATGGACTACCAATGAGCAGTTCTTC
CASSQWTTNEQFF
>NA|TRBV24-1|few|TRBJ1-1
TGTGCCACCAGTGATGCAGGGGTAACGACTGAAGCTTTCTTT
CATSDAGVTTEAFF
>NA|TRBV7-2|many|TRBJ2-5
TGTGCCAGCAGCTTAGGGAGCGGTGGGGTGGAGACCCAGTACTTC
CASSLGSGGVETQYF